This TCR beta chain is drawn from a study of T-cell reconstitution after alpha-beta-depleted transplantation in children. CDR1 MDHEN and CDR2 SYDVKM come from the germline V gene. Trimming removed 2 bases at V and 3 bases at J, with 5 bases between. The CDR3 has 12 residues. Findings and caveats of the study: Some patients owed their high day-60 TCRbeta diversity to surviving recipient T cells and thymic progenitors. Newly generated T cells supplied most T-cell counts and diversity one year post-transplant. Where alpha-beta T cells came from about two months after transplant was reportedly several hundred expanded graft clones.

Unique molecular identifiers were incorporated during preparation of the TCRbeta library. MiXCR, applied by TCRdb to the PCR reads, yields one record per CDR3 protein. The sample shows roughly 200,000 distinct CDR3 sequences, about a tenth of them seen only once. This clonotype was recorded at least ten times. Its antigen remains unidentified. The J gene is TRBJ2-7, the V gene TRBV28; D gene uncertain. This clonotype was sampled from a child under two years old with acute myeloid leukemia, due to receive a stem cell transplant. The source was PBMCs, collected before TCRalphabeta/CD19-depleted stem cell transplant. The CDR3, as DNA: TGTGCCAGCAGTTTACAGAGCTACGAGCAGTACTTC. Amino acids: CASSLQSYEQYF.